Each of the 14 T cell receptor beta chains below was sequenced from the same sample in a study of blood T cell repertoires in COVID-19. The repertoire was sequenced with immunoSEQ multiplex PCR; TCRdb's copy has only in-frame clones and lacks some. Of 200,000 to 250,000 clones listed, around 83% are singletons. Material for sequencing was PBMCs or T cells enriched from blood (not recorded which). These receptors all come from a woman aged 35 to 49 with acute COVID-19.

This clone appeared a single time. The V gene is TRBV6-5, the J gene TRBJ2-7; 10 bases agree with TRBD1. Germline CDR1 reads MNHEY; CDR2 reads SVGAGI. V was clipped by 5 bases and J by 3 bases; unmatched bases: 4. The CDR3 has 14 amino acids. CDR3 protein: CASSTGQGRYEQYF. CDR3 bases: TGTGCCAGCAGTACGGGACAGGGGCGCTACGAGCAGTACTTC.

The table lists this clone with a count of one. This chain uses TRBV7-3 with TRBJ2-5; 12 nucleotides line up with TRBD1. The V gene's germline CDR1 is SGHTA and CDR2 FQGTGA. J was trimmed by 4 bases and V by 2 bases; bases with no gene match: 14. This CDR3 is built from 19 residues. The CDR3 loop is CASSLGPGQGAKRGETQYF. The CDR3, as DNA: TGTGCCAGCAGCTTAGGGCCGGGACAGGGGGCGAAACGGGGAGAGACCCAGTACTTC. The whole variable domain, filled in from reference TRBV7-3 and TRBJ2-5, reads GAGVSQTPSNKVTEKGKYVELRCDPISGHTALYWYRQSLGQGPEFLIYFQGTGAADDSGLPNDRFFAVRPEGSVSTLKIQRTERGDSAVYLCASSLGPGQGAKRGETQYFGPGTRLLVL.

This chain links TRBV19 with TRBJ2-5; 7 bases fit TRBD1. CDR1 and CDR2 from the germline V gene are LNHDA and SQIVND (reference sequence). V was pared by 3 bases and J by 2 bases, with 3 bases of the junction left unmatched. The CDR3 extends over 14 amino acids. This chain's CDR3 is CASSIRGQQETQYF. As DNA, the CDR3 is TGTGCCAGTAGTATTAGGGGGCAGCAAGAGACCCAGTACTTC.

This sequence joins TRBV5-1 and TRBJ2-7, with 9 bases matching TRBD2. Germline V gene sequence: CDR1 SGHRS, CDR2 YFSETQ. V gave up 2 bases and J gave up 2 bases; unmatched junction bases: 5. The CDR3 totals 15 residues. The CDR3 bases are TGCGCCAGCAGCTTTGGGACTAGCCAAACCTACGAGCAGTACTTC. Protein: CASSFGTSQTYEQYF.

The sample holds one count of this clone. CDR3 sequence reads: CASSILDWAGQETQYF. The DNA of the CDR3 is TGTGCCAGTAGTATACTCGACTGGGCGGGACAAGAGACCCAGTACTTC. The chain recombines TRBV19 with TRBJ2-5; the D gene is possibly TRBD2 (6 bases). CDR1 and CDR2 (germline): LNHDA, SQIVND (reference sequence). V lost 2 bases to trimming and J lost 2 bases, with 15 bases between them. The CDR3 runs to 16 residues.

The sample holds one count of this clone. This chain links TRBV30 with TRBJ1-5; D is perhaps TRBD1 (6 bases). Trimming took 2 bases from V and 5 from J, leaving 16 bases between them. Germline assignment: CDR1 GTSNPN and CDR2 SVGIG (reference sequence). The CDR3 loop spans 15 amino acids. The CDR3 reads CAWSQGGGPDQPQHF. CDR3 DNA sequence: TGTGCCTGGAGTCAGGGTGGGGGCCCTGATCAGCCCCAGCATTTT.

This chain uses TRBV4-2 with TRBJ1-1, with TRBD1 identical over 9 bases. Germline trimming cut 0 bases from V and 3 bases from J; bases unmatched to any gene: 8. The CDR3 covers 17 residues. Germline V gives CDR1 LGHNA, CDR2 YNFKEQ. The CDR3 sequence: CASSQDLGGQGHTEAFF. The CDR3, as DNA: TGTGCCAGCAGCCAAGATTTGGGGGGACAGGGCCACACTGAAGCTTTCTTT.

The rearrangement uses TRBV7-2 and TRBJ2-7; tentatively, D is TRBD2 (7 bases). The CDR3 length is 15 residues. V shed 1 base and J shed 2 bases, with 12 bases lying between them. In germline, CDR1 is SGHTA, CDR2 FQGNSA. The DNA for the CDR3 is TGTGCCAGCAGCTTAGACGGGGGGCCCACCTACGAGCAGTACTTC. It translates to CASSLDGGPTYEQYF. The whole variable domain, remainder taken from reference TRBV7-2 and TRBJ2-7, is GAGVSQSPSNKVTEKGKDVELRCDPISGHTALYWYRQSLGQGLEFLIYFQGNSAPDKSGLPSDRFSAERTGGSVSTLTIQRTQQEDSAVYLCASSLDGGPTYEQYFGPGTRLTVT.

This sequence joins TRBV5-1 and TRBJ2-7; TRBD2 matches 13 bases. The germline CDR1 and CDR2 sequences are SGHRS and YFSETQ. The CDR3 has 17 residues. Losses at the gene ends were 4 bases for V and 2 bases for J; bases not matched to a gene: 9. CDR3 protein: CASSGGGLAGSAYEQYF. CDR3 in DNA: TGCGCCAGCAGCGGCGGGGGACTAGCGGGATCGGCCTACGAGCAGTACTTC.

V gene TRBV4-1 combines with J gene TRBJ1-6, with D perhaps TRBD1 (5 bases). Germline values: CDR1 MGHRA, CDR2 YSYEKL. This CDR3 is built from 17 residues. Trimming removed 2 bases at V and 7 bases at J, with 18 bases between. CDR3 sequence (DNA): TGCGCCAGCAGCCAAAGCGACTCGGCAGGGCGCAATTCACCCCTCCACTTT. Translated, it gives CASSQSDSAGRNSPLHF.

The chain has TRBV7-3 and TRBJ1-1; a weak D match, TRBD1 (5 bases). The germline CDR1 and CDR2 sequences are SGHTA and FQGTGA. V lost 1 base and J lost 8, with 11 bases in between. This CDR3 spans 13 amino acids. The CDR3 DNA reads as TGTGCCAGCAGCTTAATGGGGAAGGGGGAAGCTTTCTTT. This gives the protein CASSLMGKGEAFF.

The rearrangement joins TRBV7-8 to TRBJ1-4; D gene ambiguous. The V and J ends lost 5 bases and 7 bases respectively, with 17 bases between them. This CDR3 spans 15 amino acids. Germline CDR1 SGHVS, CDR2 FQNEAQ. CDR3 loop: CASSPGGGYVEKLFF. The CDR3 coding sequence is TGTGCCAGCAGCCCCGGCGGAGGGTATGTTGAAAAACTGTTTTTT.

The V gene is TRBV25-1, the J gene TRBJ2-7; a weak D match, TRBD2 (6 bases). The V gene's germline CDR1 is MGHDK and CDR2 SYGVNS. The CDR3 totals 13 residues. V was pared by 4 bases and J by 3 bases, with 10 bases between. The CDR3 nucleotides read TGTGCCAGCAGTGGGGGGGAGCTCTACGAGCAGTACTTC. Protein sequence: CASSGGELYEQYF.

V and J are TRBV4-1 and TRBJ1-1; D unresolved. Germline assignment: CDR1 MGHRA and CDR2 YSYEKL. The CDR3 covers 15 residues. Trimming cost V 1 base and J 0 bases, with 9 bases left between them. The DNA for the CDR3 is TGCGCCAGCAGCCAAGGTTGGCGGATGAACACTGAAGCTTTCTTT. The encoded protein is CASSQGWRMNTEAFF.